This T cell receptor beta chain was observed in a study of blood T cells in healthy people across ages. Next came a second PCR, run for about 7 to 11 cycles, which used a sample-barcoded 5' primer along with a J-beta primer mix. TCRdb called the 5' RACE reads again in MiXCR, with one record for every CDR3 protein. This sample has hundreds of thousands of distinct CDR3 sequences; approximately 60% occur once, and the top ten carry approximately 24%. The TCR was taken from a man in his forties in good health. Sequences were obtained from blood.

DNA of the CDR3: TGTGCCAGCAGACGAAGGACTAGCGGGACAGATACGCAGTATTTT. Residues: CASRRRTSGTDTQYF. The chain has TRBV28 and TRBJ2-3, with 11 nucleotides matching TRBD2. The V segment lost 6 bases and the J segment 3 bases; nucleotides outside the gene matches: 5. Germline V gives CDR1 MDHEN, CDR2 SYDVKM. The CDR3 length is 15 residues.